A selection of T cell receptor beta chains follows, all from one sample in a study of cytomegalovirus exposure and HLA in healthy donors. The data were produced by immunoSEQ multiplex PCR, yet TCRdb's version contains in-frame clones alone and is incomplete. The sample carries 90,000 or so clones, roughly 96% recorded once. What was sequenced was PBMCs. All receptors come from a man younger than 35 in good health and CMV-seronegative. CDR3s include the opening cysteine and the closing phenylalanine or tryptophan. D genes are given only for firm matches. Rows may omit the clone size; those that give it use once, few, many or a size class.

d_call: -
j_call: TRBJ2-7
v_call: TRBV7-9
clone_size: -
cdr3_aa: CASSSLTYEQYF
cdr3_nt: TGTGCCAGCAGCTCCTTGACTTACGAGCAGTACTTC

d_call: TRBD1
j_call: TRBJ1-2
v_call: TRBV28
clone_size: -
cdr3_aa: CASSLAGTGGRMTGYTF
cdr3_nt: TGTGCCAGCAGTTTAGCTGGGACAGGGGGCAGGATGACTGGCTACACCTTC

d_call: TRBD1
j_call: TRBJ2-1
v_call: TRBV19
clone_size: -
cdr3_aa: CASSRDSGGPLATRRQFF
cdr3_nt: TGTGCCAGTAGTCGGGACAGCGGAGGACCACTTGCTACCCGTCGGCAGTTCTTC

d_call: TRBD1
j_call: TRBJ1-2
v_call: TRBV27
clone_size: -
cdr3_aa: CASSSGQGNYGYTF
cdr3_nt: TGTGCCAGCAGTTCGGGACAGGGTAACTATGGCTACACCTTC

d_call: -
j_call: TRBJ2-1
v_call: TRBV27
clone_size: -
cdr3_aa: CASRDTEILNSYNEQFF
cdr3_nt: TGTGCCAGCCGTGATACAGAAATACTGAACTCCTACAATGAGCAGTTCTTC

d_call: -
j_call: TRBJ2-5
v_call: TRBV10-3
clone_size: -
cdr3_aa: CAISETTESQYF
cdr3_nt: TGTGCCATCAGTGAAACGACAGAATCCCAGTACTTC

d_call: -
j_call: TRBJ1-1
v_call: TRBV5-1
clone_size: -
cdr3_aa: CASSLLPGPTEAFF
cdr3_nt: TGCGCCAGCAGCTTATTGCCAGGCCCCACTGAAGCTTTCTTT

d_call: TRBD1
j_call: TRBJ2-7
v_call: TRBV28
clone_size: once
cdr3_aa: CASSFPTGAREQYF
cdr3_nt: TGTGCCAGCAGTTTCCCGACAGGGGCGAGGGAGCAGTACTTC

d_call: -
j_call: TRBJ1-5
v_call: TRBV2
clone_size: -
cdr3_aa: CASSGPRENSNQPQHF
cdr3_nt: TGTGCCAGCAGTGGGCCGAGGGAGAATAGCAATCAGCCCCAGCATTTT

d_call: -
j_call: TRBJ1-1
v_call: TRBV14
clone_size: -
cdr3_aa: CASSQDGGENTEAFF
cdr3_nt: TGTGCCAGCAGCCAAGACGGGGGTGAGAACACTGAAGCTTTCTTT